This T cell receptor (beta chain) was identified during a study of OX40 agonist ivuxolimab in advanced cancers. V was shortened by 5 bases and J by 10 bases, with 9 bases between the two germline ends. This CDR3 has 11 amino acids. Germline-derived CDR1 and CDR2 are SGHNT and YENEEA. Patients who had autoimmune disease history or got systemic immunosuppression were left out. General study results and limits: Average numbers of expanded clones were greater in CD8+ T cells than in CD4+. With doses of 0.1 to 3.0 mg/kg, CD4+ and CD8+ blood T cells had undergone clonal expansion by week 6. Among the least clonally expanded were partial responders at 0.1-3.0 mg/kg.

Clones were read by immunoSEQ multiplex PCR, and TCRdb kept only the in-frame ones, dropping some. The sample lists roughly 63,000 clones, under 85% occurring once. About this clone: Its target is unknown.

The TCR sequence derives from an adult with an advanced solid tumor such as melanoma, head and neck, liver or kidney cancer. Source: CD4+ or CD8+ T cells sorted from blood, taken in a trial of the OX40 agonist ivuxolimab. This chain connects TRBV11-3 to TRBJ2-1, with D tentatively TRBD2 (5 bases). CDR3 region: CASSRGHEQFF. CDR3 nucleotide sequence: TGTGCCAGCAGCCGGGGTCACGAGCAGTTCTTC.